Following are 21 T cell receptor beta chains from one sample sequenced in a study of CD8 T cells in Susac syndrome. The authors reverse transcribed roughly 0.45 to 1 ug RNA with random hexamers. One entry per CDR3 protein, called by TCRdb with MiXCR from the immunoSEQ multiplex PCR reads. This sample carries hundreds of thousands of distinct CDR3 sequences, less than 96% of them seen once, and the ten largest clones take less than 0.11%. The specimen was CD4+ T cells from PBMCs. These receptor sequences come from a human donor with Susac syndrome.

This chain uses TRBV20-1 with TRBJ1-1; TRBD1 matches at 9 bases. Germline loops: CDR1 DFQATT, CDR2 SNEGSKA (reference sequence). This CDR3 has 16 amino acids. J gave up 3 bases and V 3 bases, and 11 bases lay outside the gene matches. The CDR3 sequence is CSASRTGGTGYTEAFF. DNA for the CDR3: TGCAGTGCTAGTCGCACAGGGGGCACAGGGTACACTGAAGCTTTCTTT.

V and J are TRBV9 and TRBJ2-3; 7 positions agree with TRBD2. This CDR3 is built from 15 residues. Trimming removed 6 bases from V and 2 bases from J; junction bases left unmatched: 9. Per germline, CDR1 SGDLS and CDR2 YYNGEE. In DNA, the CDR3 is TGTGCCAGCAACCTCGCCAGCGGGACCACAGATACGCAGTATTTT. Translated, it gives CASNLASGTTDTQYF.

The V gene is TRBV4-1, the J gene TRBJ1-1; D possibly corresponds to TRBD1 (5 bases). V shed 1 base and J shed 3 bases, with 18 bases lying between them. Germline V lookup: CDR1 MGHRA, CDR2 YSYEKL. The CDR3 is made up of 17 amino acids. In DNA form, the CDR3 reads TGCGCCAGCAGCCAAGCCGGGGGAGTGGTTGAGTACACTGAAGCTTTCTTT. It translates to CASSQAGGVVEYTEAFF.

Remarks on this clonotype: One end of the junction fails to match germline, which may point to a read error. The rearrangement links TRBV19 to TRBJ2-1, with 9 bases that match TRBD2. The germline gives CDR1 LNHDA, CDR2 SQIVND (reference sequence). CDR3 length equals 15 residues. This CDR3 reads CASSVDSGGYNEQFF. The CDR3 DNA reads as TGTGCCAGTAGTGTAGATAGCGGGGGATACAATGAGCAGTTCTTC.

V gene TRBV6-1 combines with J gene TRBJ2-5; 12 bases align to TRBD1. CDR3 length equals 16 residues. Losses at the gene ends were 4 bases for V and 6 bases for J; bases not matched to a gene: 9. Germline CDR1 is MNHNS and CDR2 is SASEGT. The CDR3 protein is CASSVAGTGGGKTQYF. CDR3 nucleotides: TGTGCCAGCAGTGTTGCCGGGACAGGGGGCGGAAAGACCCAGTACTTC.

The chain employs TRBV20-1 and TRBJ2-7, with 7 bases identical to TRBD1. The CDR3 length is 16 residues. The germline V gene has CDR1 DFQATT and CDR2 SNEGSKA (reference sequence). V shed 0 bases and J 0 bases; nucleotides not matched to a gene: 8. This CDR3 reads CSARDPPRTGSYEQYF. As DNA, the CDR3 is TGCAGTGCTAGAGATCCACCACGGACAGGCTCCTACGAGCAGTACTTC.

The chain is built from TRBV11-1 and TRBJ2-5, with D uncertain. Germline CDR1 is SGHAT and CDR2 is FQDESV (reference sequence). V was cut by 3 bases and J by 1 base, with 9 bases left in between. The CDR3 spans 14 residues. This chain's CDR3 is CASSFERFQETQYF. In DNA form, the CDR3 reads TGTGCCAGCAGCTTCGAACGGTTCCAAGAGACCCAGTACTTC.

V usage is TRBV29-1 and J usage is TRBJ1-4, with D unclear. In germline, CDR1 is SQVTM, CDR2 ANQGSEA. The CDR3 runs to 12 residues. The V end lost 3 bases, the J end lost 7 bases, and 9 bases lay between the germline ends. The CDR3 nucleotides are TGCAGCGTTGAGGGGATGGGTGAAAAACTGTTTTTT. Amino acid sequence: CSVEGMGEKLFF. The full variable domain, in which reference TRBV29-1 and TRBJ1-4 provide the parts outside the CDR3, is SAVISQKPSRDICQRGTSLTIQCQVDSQVTMMFWYRQQPGQSLTLIATANQGSEATYESGFVIDKFPISRPNLTFSTLTVSNMSPEDSSIYLCSVEGMGEKLFFGSGTQLSVL.

This chain uses TRBV30 with TRBJ2-7; the D gene is possibly TRBD1 (5 bases). Germline CDR1 is GTSNPN and CDR2 is SVGIG (reference sequence). The V end was cut by 3 bases, the J end by 3 bases, with 12 bases between. There are 13 residues in the CDR3. As DNA, the CDR3 is TGTGCCTGGAGGGGCAGGGCTAACTACGAGCAGTACTTC. It yields the protein CAWRGRANYEQYF.

The chain employs TRBV6-5 and TRBJ2-7; 7 nucleotides match TRBD1. The CDR3 totals 14 residues. The V segment lost 5 bases and the J segment 3 bases; nucleotides outside the gene matches: 7. Per germline, CDR1 MNHEY and CDR2 SVGAGI. CDR3 in amino acids: CASSRDSFIYEQYF. Here the CDR3 DNA reads TGTGCCAGCAGTCGGGACAGCTTTATCTACGAGCAGTACTTC.

The CDR3 region has the DNA TGTGCCACCAGCAGAGATCGCGGGCCGGAGCAGTTCTTC. Translation: CATSRDRGPEQFF. The chain is built from TRBV15 and TRBJ2-1; a weak D match, TRBD2 (5 bases). The CDR3 has 13 amino acids. Germline CDR1 is LNHNV and CDR2 is YYDKDF (reference sequence). Trimming removed 0 bases at V and 10 bases at J, with 10 bases between.

The chain joins TRBV5-1 to TRBJ2-1; TRBD2 agrees at 9 bases. The CDR3 spans 16 residues. Trimming at V came to 3 bases and at J to 8 bases, leaving 12 bases not matched to a gene. The germline V gene has CDR1 SGHRS and CDR2 YFSETQ. The CDR3 here is CASSSRLADWSYEQFF. CDR3 DNA sequence: TGCGCCAGCAGCTCGCGACTAGCGGACTGGAGCTATGAGCAGTTCTTC.

The chain couples TRBV28 to TRBJ2-7; D is ambiguous. Germline V gene data show CDR1 as MDHEN and CDR2 as SYDVKM. This CDR3 is 12 amino acids long. Trimming took 6 bases from V and 3 from J, leaving 9 bases between them. CDR3 bases: TGTGCCAGCAGCAGCTCTCTCTACGAGCAGTACTTC. Protein: CASSSSLYEQYF.

The J gene is TRBJ2-5, the V gene TRBV11-1; a weak D match, TRBD1 (6 bases). Deletions cut 2 bases from V and 4 bases from J, with 35 bases between. This CDR3 comprises 22 residues. Germline assignment: CDR1 SGHAT and CDR2 FQDESV (reference sequence). The CDR3 bases are TGTGCCAGCAGCTTAATGAGGCCCCGGACAGCTGACCTGTCAGTTACGTTAGAGACCCAGTACTTC. The encoded protein is CASSLMRPRTADLSVTLETQYF.

This rearrangement joins TRBV6-5 to TRBJ1-2; 8 bases match TRBD1. The germline V gene has CDR1 MNHEY and CDR2 SVGAGI. The CDR3 contains 16 residues. Trimming cost V 0 bases and J 0 bases; bases outside gene matches: 3. CDR3 sequence: CASSYSTGASNYGYTF. In DNA form, the CDR3 reads TGTGCCAGCAGTTACTCGACAGGGGCCTCTAACTATGGCTACACCTTC.

V and J are TRBV10-3 and TRBJ2-7; D may be TRBD1 (6 bases). V shed 10 bases and J shed 4 bases, with 14 bases lying between them. CDR3 length equals 12 residues. Germline CDR1 is ENHRY and CDR2 is SYGVKD. The CDR3 DNA reads TGTGCCACAAGACAGGAAGATTACGAGCAGTACTTC. It translates to CATRQEDYEQYF.

CDR3 loop: CASSSRSVTGELFF. The DNA for the CDR3 is TGTGCCAGCAGCTCGCGTAGCGTCACCGGGGAGCTGTTTTTT. The chain employs TRBV7-6 and TRBJ2-2; weak D call: TRBD2 (5 bases). Trimming cost V 4 bases and J 4 bases, with 10 bases left between them. The CDR3 sequence is 14 residues long. Germline CDR1 is SGHVS and CDR2 is FNYEAQ.

V gene TRBV29-1 combines with J gene TRBJ1-3; TRBD1 agrees at 10 bases. Germline V gene lookup returns CDR1 SQVTM and CDR2 ANQGSEA. J was trimmed by 3 bases and V by 6 bases; bases with no gene match: 8. This CDR3 region has 15 residues. The DNA of the CDR3 is TGCAGCGTCGGGGACAGGGGATCGTTTGGAAACACCATATATTTT. As protein: CSVGDRGSFGNTIYF.

This sequence joins TRBV29-1 and TRBJ2-7; 8 nucleotides line up with TRBD1. Germline V gene lookup returns CDR1 SQVTM and CDR2 ANQGSEA. The CDR3 sequence is 11 residues long. V gave up 7 bases and J gave up 7 bases; unmatched junction bases: 6. CDR3 residues: CSAEQGVEQYF. The CDR3 DNA follows: TGCAGCGCAGAACAGGGGGTTGAGCAGTACTTC.

The chain employs TRBV29-1 and TRBJ2-5, with D tentatively TRBD2 (5 bases). Germline CDR1 reads SQVTM; CDR2 reads ANQGSEA. CDR3 length equals 13 residues. Trimming cost V 5 bases and J 0 bases, with 10 bases left between them. CDR3 amino acids: CSVRTEDQETQYF. Written as DNA, the CDR3 is TGCAGCGTTCGGACGGAGGACCAAGAGACCCAGTACTTC.

DNA of the CDR3: TGTGCCAGCACCAGCAAGGGACGGTTGAGGTACGAGCAGTACTTC. Translation gives CASTSKGRLRYEQYF. The V gene is TRBV12-3 or TRBV12-4, the J gene TRBJ2-7; D is possibly TRBD1 or TRBD2 (5 bases each). The CDR3 extends over 15 amino acids. With 7 bases removed from V and 4 bases from J, the gap between germline ends came to 20 bases.